This TCR beta chain was observed in a study of identical twins. TCRdb processed the 5' RACE reads anew with MiXCR; each CDR3 protein has one entry. The sample includes about 500,000 distinct CDR3 sequences, 13% to 15% of them seen just once. The germline V and J ends were trimmed by 7 bases and 4 bases, with 13 bases remaining between them. This CDR3 has 12 residues. Germline loops: CDR1 DFQATT, CDR2 SNEGSKA (reference sequence). Broader study findings: There was an excess of low generation probability in the out-of-frame alpha sequences that twins shared.

Only a few counts were recorded for this clonotype. Its antigen is not identified. The data were also submitted as part of a second study, on yellow fever vaccine responses in identical twins. This second report adds: Twins' vaccine T cell response reportedly gave the appearance of partial convergence and partial personalization.

The chain combines TRBV20-1 with TRBJ2-5, with D possibly being TRBD1 or TRBD2 (5 bases each). This TCR derives from a woman aged 18 to 35 in good health. The sample comprised CD4+ T cells sorted from blood. CDR3 sequence (DNA): TGCAGTGTTATGACGGGGCCAGAGACCCAGTACTTC. It translates to CSVMTGPETQYF.